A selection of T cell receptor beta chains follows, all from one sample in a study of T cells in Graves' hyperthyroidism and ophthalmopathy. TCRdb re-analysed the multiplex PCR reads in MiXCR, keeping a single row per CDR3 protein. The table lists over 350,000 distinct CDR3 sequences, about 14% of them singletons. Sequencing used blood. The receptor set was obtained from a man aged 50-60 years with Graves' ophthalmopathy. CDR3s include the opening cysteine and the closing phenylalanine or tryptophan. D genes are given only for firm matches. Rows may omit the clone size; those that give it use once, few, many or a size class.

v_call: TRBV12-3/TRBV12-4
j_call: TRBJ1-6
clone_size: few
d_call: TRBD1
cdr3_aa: CASRPSGQGNSPLHF
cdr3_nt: TGTGCCAGCAGGCCATCCGGACAGGGGAATTCACCCCTCCACTTT

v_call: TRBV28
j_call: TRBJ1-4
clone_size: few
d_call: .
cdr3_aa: CASREVTNEKLFF
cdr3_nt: TGTGCCAGCAGAGAGGTCACTAATGAAAAACTGTTTTTT

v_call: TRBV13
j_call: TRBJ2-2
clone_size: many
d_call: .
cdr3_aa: CASSSPRSQNTGELFF
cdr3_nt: TGTGCCAGCAGCTCCCCGCGGTCTCAGAACACCGGGGAGCTGTTTTTT

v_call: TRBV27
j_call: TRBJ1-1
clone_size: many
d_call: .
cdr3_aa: CASSFGTSMNTEAFF
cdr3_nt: TGTGCCAGCAGTTTCGGAACCAGTATGAACACTGAAGCTTTCTTT

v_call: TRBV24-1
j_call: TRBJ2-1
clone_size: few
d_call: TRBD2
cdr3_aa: CATSDRRAGGYEQFF
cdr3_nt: TGTGCCACCAGTGACCGGCGAGCGGGGGGTTACGAGCAGTTCTTC

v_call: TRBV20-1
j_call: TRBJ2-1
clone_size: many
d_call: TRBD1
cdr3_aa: CSGGQGAGNEQFF
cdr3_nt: TGCAGTGGTGGACAGGGGGCAGGAAATGAGCAGTTCTTC

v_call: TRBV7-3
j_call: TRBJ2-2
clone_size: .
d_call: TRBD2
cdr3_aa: CASSPTAGGNTGELFF
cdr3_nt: TGTGCCAGCAGCCCCACAGCGGGAGGGAACACCGGGGAGCTGTTTTTT

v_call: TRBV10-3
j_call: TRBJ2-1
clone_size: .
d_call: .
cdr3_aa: CAISTGTTTGRSSYNEQFF
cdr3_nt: TGTGCCATCAGTACCGGGACCACAACGGGACGAAGCTCCTACAATGAGCAGTTCTTC

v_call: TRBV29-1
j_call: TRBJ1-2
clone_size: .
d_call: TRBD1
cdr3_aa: CSVARDRNYGYTF
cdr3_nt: TGCAGCGTCGCTCGGGACAGGAACTATGGCTACACCTTC

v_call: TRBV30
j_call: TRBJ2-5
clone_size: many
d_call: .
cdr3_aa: CAWSVQPGLQETQYF
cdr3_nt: TGTGCCTGGAGTGTACAACCGGGGCTGCAAGAGACCCAGTACTTC

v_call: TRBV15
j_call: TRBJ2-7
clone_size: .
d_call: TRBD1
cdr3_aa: CATSRDYLGTGYEQYF
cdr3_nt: TGTGCCACCAGCAGAGATTATTTAGGGACAGGCTACGAGCAGTACTTC

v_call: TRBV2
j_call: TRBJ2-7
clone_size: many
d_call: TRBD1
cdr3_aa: CASSETGQGDEQYF
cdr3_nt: TGTGCCAGCAGTGAAACGGGACAGGGTGACGAGCAGTACTTC

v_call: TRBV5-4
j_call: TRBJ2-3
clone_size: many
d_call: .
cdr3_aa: CASSLEPSYIDTQYF
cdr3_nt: TGTGCCAGCAGCTTGGAACCTAGTTATATTGATACGCAGTATTTT

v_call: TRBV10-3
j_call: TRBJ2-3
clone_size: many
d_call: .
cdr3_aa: CAISDRDNTDTQYF
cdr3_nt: TGTGCCATCAGTGATCGAGACAACACAGATACGCAGTATTTT

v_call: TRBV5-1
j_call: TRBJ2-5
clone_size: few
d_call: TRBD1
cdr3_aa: CASSPGQGAGKTQYF
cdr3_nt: TGCGCCAGCAGCCCGGGACAGGGGGCCGGTAAGACCCAGTACTTC

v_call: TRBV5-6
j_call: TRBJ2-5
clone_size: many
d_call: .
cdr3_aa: CASSFGQERTQYF
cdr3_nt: TGTGCCAGCAGCTTCGGTCAGGAGAGGACCCAGTACTTC

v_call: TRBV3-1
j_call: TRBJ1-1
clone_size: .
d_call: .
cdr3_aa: CASSQGGVTAKTEAFF
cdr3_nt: TGTGCCAGCAGCCAAGGCGGGGTTACAGCGAAAACTGAAGCTTTCTTT

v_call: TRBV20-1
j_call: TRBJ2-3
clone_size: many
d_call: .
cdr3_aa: CSPLPWNEGDTQYF
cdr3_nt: TGCAGTCCGCTCCCTTGGAACGAAGGAGATACGCAGTATTTT

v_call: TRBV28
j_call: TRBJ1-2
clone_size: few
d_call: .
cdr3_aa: CASSPGANYGYTF
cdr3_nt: TGTGCCAGCAGTCCAGGGGCCAACTATGGCTACACCTTC

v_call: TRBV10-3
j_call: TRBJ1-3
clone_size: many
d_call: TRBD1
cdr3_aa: CAISERQGSGNTIYF
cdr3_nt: TGTGCCATCAGTGAGCGACAGGGGTCTGGAAACACCATATATTTT

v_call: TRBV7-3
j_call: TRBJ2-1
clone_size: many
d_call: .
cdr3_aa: CASSPSLYNEQFF
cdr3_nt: TGTGCCAGCAGCCCTAGTCTCTACAATGAGCAGTTCTTC

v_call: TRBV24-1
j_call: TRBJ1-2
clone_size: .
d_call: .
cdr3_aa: CATSDPLDTTEIYGYTF
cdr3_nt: TGTGCCACCAGTGATCCCCTCGATACGACAGAGATCTATGGCTACACCTTC

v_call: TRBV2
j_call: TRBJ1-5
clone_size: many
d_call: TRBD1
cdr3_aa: CASSEDRGDQPQHF
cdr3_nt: TGTGCCAGCAGTGAGGACAGGGGGGATCAGCCCCAGCATTTT

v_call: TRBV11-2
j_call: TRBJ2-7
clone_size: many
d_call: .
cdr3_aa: CASSLRWEVEQYF
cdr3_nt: TGTGCCAGCAGCTTACGGTGGGAGGTTGAGCAGTACTTC

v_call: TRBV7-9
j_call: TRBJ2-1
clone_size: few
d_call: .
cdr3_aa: CASSQPGRNEQFF
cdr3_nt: TGTGCCAGCAGCCAACCCGGCCGCAATGAGCAGTTCTTC

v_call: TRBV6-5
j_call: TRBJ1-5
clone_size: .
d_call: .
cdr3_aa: CASSYSSGPLNQPQHF
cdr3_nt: TGTGCCAGCAGTTACTCCAGCGGACCGCTCAATCAGCCCCAGCATTTT

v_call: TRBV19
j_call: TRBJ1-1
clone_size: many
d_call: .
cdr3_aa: CASSSGVGRGPTEAFF
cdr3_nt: TGTGCCAGTAGTTCAGGGGTCGGCAGGGGTCCCACTGAAGCTTTCTTT

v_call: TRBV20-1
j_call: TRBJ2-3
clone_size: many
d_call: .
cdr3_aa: CSARDNTYSTDTQYF
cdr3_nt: TGCAGTGCTAGAGACAACACCTACTCAACAGATACGCAGTATTTT

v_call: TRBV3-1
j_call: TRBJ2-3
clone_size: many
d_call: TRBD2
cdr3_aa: CASSQATSGRRGRDTQYF
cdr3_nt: TGTGCCAGCAGCCAGGCTACTAGCGGGAGGCGCGGGAGGGATACGCAGTATTTT

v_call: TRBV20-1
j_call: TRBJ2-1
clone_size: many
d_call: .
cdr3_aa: CSARDGRGLINEQFF
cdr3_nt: TGCAGTGCTAGAGATGGGAGGGGGCTCATCAATGAGCAGTTCTTC

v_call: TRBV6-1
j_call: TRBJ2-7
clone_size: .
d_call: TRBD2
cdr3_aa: CASTKQTASGRQEQYF
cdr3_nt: TGTGCCAGCACCAAACAGACGGCTAGCGGGAGGCAAGAGCAGTACTTC

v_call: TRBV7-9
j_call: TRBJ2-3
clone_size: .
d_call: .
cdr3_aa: CASSLSPTDTQYF
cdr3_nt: TGTGCCAGCAGCTTATCCCCCACAGATACGCAGTATTTT

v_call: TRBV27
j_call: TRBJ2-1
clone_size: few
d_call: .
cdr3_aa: CASARGPGRYNEQFF
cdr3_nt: TGTGCCAGCGCTCGGGGGCCAGGGAGGTACAATGAGCAGTTCTTC

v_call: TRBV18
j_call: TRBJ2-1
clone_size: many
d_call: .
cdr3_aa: CASSPVAHSYNEQFF
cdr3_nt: TGTGCCAGCTCACCTGTCGCCCACTCCTACAATGAGCAGTTCTTC

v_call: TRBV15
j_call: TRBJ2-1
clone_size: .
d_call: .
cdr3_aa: CATSRDPTRYNEQFF
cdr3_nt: TGTGCCACCAGCAGAGACCCGACGCGGTACAATGAGCAGTTCTTC

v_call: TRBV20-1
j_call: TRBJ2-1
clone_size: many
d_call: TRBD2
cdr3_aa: CSARDPQAGGLYNEQFF
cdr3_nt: TGCAGTGCTAGAGACCCTCAAGCGGGAGGCCTTTACAATGAGCAGTTCTTC

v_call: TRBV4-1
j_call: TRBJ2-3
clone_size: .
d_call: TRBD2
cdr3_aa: CASSQHRLADRTDTQYF
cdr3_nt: TGCGCCAGCAGCCAACATAGACTAGCGGACCGCACAGATACGCAGTATTTT

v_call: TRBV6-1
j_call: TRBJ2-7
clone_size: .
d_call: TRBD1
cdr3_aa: CASSDQGAVVGEQYF
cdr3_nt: TGTGCCAGCAGTGATCAGGGGGCGGTTGTCGGCGAGCAGTACTTC

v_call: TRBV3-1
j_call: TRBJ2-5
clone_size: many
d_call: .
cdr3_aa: CASSQDLGSSLTQYF
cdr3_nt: TGTGCCAGCAGCCAAGATCTCGGGAGCTCTTTGACCCAGTACTTC

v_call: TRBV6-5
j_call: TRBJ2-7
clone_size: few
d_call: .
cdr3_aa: CASSYSTAVPSYEQYF
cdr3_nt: TGTGCCAGCAGTTACTCGACAGCGGTACCCTCCTACGAGCAGTACTTC